The TCR beta chain under discussion was sequenced for a study of CD8+CD57+ T cells in acquired aplastic anemia. Study at large: Isolated CD4+ and CD8+ cells, once sorted, yielded DNA averaging about 3.4 ug.

V lost 1 base and J lost 0, with 14 bases in between. The CDR3 is made up of 17 amino acids. Germline CDR1 is LGHDT and CDR2 is YNNKEL (reference sequence). The template for TCR beta VDJ and CDR3 sequence profiling was genomic DNA. TCRdb processed the reads anew with MiXCR; each CDR3 protein has one entry. The sample carries around 180,000 distinct CDR3 sequences, less than 50% recorded once. This clonotype appeared a few times. Only patients with CD8+CD57+ cell expansion on flow cytometry were chosen for sequencing. This receptor was identified in a human donor with aplastic anemia. Material for sequencing was sorted CD4+, CD8+, or CD8+CD57+ T cells (not recorded which) from PBMCs. The genes are TRBV3-1 and TRBJ2-3; perhaps TRBD2 as D (5 bases). This CDR3 is CASSQAGLNPSTDTQYF. The DNA for the CDR3 is TGTGCCAGCAGCCAAGCCGGACTTAACCCTAGCACAGATACGCAGTATTTT.